A single sample is the source of the 18 T cell receptor beta chains below, sequenced in a study of T cells after yellow fever vaccination. Using its own MiXCR run on the 5' RACE reads, TCRdb lists one record per CDR3 protein. The sample contains roughly 180,000 distinct CDR3 sequences, 5.5% to 8% of which appear only once. Sequences were derived from CD4+ T cells sorted from PBMCs, sampled on the day of the first yellow fever vaccination. Receptors originate from a man in his late teens or twenties who received the YFV17D yellow fever vaccine.

In its sample, this clonotype was seen a few times. V gene TRBV7-9 combines with J gene TRBJ2-5, with D possibly being TRBD1 or TRBD2 (5 bases each). The V end lost 5 bases, the J end lost 5 bases, and 15 bases lay between the germline ends. The CDR3 is made up of 14 amino acids. Per germline, CDR1 SEHNR and CDR2 FQNEAQ (reference sequence). CDR3 protein: CASSLLGDRETQYF. In DNA form, the CDR3 reads TGTGCCAGCAGCCTTCTAGGGGACCGGGAGACCCAGTACTTC.

The sample holds many counts of this clonotype. The rearrangement joins TRBV20-1 to TRBJ1-2; TRBD1 might be the D (5 bases). The CDR3 is made up of 13 amino acids. V was pared by 3 bases and J by 4 bases, with 12 bases between. The germline V gene has CDR1 DFQATT and CDR2 SNEGSKA (reference sequence). DNA of the CDR3: TGCAGTGCTAGCGGCCTGGGGGGCTATGGCTACACCTTC. Translation gives CSASGLGGYGYTF.

This rearrangement joins TRBV4-2 to TRBJ1-1; D may be TRBD1 (6 bases). V dropped 0 bases and J dropped 2 bases, with 13 bases sitting between them. Germline V gene sequence: CDR1 LGHNA, CDR2 YNFKEQ. CDR3 length: 16 amino acids. The CDR3 is CASSQDPGGANTEAFF. The CDR3 DNA follows: TGTGCCAGCAGCCAAGATCCCGGGGGGGCCAACACTGAAGCTTTCTTT.

Ten or more counts support this clonotype. The gene calls are TRBV7-2 and TRBJ1-5, with TRBD1 matching over 8 bases. The V segment lost 5 bases and the J segment 4 bases; nucleotides outside the gene matches: 4. Germline V gene sequence: CDR1 SGHTA, CDR2 FQGNSA. The CDR3 has 14 amino acids. The CDR3 here is CASSPRTGNQPQHF. The CDR3 region has the DNA TGTGCCAGCAGCCCCAGGACAGGGAATCAGCCCCAGCATTTT.

The CDR3 loop is CASSYQGGGSEKLFF. The CDR3, as DNA: TGTGCCAGCAGTTATCAGGGAGGGGGCAGTGAAAAACTGTTTTTT. The chain links TRBV7-2 to TRBJ1-4; 7 positions match TRBD1. V lost 6 bases to trimming and J lost 7 bases; unmatched junction nucleotides: 11. The CDR3 has 15 amino acids. CDR1 and CDR2 (germline): SGHTA, FQGNSA.

This clonotype has ten or more counts. V usage is TRBV5-1 and J usage is TRBJ2-1, with TRBD2 matching 12 bases. Germline V lookup: CDR1 SGHRS, CDR2 YFSETQ. The V gene end was trimmed by 5 bases and the J gene end by 1 base; junction bases not matched to a gene: 7. This CDR3 has 17 amino acids. The CDR3 loop is CASRSSGGAQSYNEQFF. The CDR3 nucleotides are TGCGCCAGCAGGTCTAGCGGGGGGGCCCAGTCCTACAATGAGCAGTTCTTC.

This clonotype was detected many times. V and J are TRBV11-1 and TRBJ2-5; tentatively, D is TRBD1 (7 bases). In germline, CDR1 is SGHAT, CDR2 FQDESV (reference sequence). The CDR3 length is 21 residues. Trimming left V 3 bases short and J 4 bases short, with 33 bases between. The CDR3 reads CASSFFRLRGGAGHRGETQYF. DNA of the CDR3: TGTGCCAGCAGCTTTTTTAGACTGCGAGGGGGCGCGGGACACAGGGGAGAGACCCAGTACTTC.

V usage is TRBV7-8 and J usage is TRBJ1-6, with D uncertain. Between the trimmed V and J ends, which lost 6 bases and 9 bases, there was a span of 21 bases. CDR1 and CDR2 (germline): SGHVS, FQNEAQ. CDR3 length: 16 residues. CDR3 residues: CASSLGSTMPGSPLHF. The CDR3 nucleotides read TGTGCCAGCAGTCTTGGCAGCACAATGCCGGGTTCACCCCTCCACTTT.

The J gene is TRBJ1-6, the V gene TRBV10-3; possible D gene TRBD1, 5 bases. This CDR3 is built from 16 residues. V was pared by 4 bases and J by 7 bases, with 17 bases between. The germline V gene encodes CDR1 ENHRY and CDR2 SYGVKD. The chain's CDR3 is CAISGDWGIKNSPLHF. The CDR3, as DNA: TGTGCCATCAGTGGGGATTGGGGCATTAAGAATTCACCCCTCCACTTT.

A note on this clonotype: A much larger clone differs from this one at a single base, so this may be a read error. The chain employs TRBV11-2 and TRBJ2-3; TRBD2 aligns across 14 bases. The V gene end was trimmed by 1 base and the J gene end by 2 bases; junction bases not matched to a gene: 8. CDR1 and CDR2 from the germline V gene are SGHAT and FQNNGV. The length of the CDR3 is 19 residues. CDR3 nucleotides: TGTGCCAGCAGCTTAGGACTAGCGGGGGGGCCGCGTTACACAGATACGCAGTATTTT. Translating gives CASSLGLAGGPRYTDTQYF.

This clonotype has a handful of counts. The chain is built from TRBV2 and TRBJ1-4; 8 nucleotides agree with TRBD1. From germline, CDR1 is SNHLY and CDR2 FYNNEI. There are 15 residues in the CDR3. Trimming took 5 bases from V and 5 from J; bases not matched to a gene: 7. CDR3 sequence: CASSTQGVQNEKLFF. The CDR3 coding sequence is TGTGCCAGCAGTACACAGGGGGTCCAAAATGAAAAACTGTTTTTT. The full variable domain, rest sourced from reference TRBV2 and TRBJ1-4, is EPEVTQTPSHQVTQMGQEVILRCVPISNHLYFYWYRQILGQKVEFLVSFYNNEISEKSEIFDDQFSVERPDGSNFTLKIRSTKLEDSAMYFCASSTQGVQNEKLFFGSGTQLSVL.

This clonotype was found many times. This chain links TRBV24-1 with TRBJ2-1, with D perhaps matching TRBD1 or TRBD2 (6 bases each). V gave up 4 bases and J gave up 2 bases, with 17 bases separating them. CDR1 and CDR2 from the germline V gene are KGHDR and SFDVKD. There are 17 residues in the CDR3. DNA of the CDR3: TGTGCCACCAGTGAACATAACGGGGGCCAGACCTACAATGAGCAGTTCTTC. Amino acids: CATSEHNGGQTYNEQFF.

This clonotype was found many times. V usage is TRBV12-3 or TRBV12-4 and J usage is TRBJ1-5; D uncertain. The CDR3 contains 15 residues. Deletions cut 3 bases from V and 0 bases from J, with 9 bases between. The CDR3 loop is CASSFSGVSNQPQHF. The CDR3 region has the DNA TGTGCCAGCAGTTTTTCTGGGGTTAGCAATCAGCCCCAGCATTTT.

A few counts support this clonotype. The rearrangement links TRBV7-2 to TRBJ2-7; 7 nucleotides agree with TRBD1. Germline assignment: CDR1 SGHTA and CDR2 FQGNSA. This CDR3 has 14 residues. The junction had 8 bases not matched to a gene; V was cut back by 6 bases and J by 3 bases. The CDR3 DNA follows: TGTGCCAGCAGTTCCGAGGACAGGTTCTACGAGCAGTACTTC. Protein product: CASSSEDRFYEQYF.

This clonotype turned up a few times. V and J are TRBV5-5 and TRBJ2-5; D call uncertain. CDR1 is SGHKS and CDR2 is YYEKEE in the germline V gene (reference sequence). Trimming cost V 4 bases and J 4 bases, with 8 bases left between them. The CDR3 has 12 residues. This chain's CDR3 is CASSNLGETQYF. The CDR3 DNA reads TGTGCCAGCAGCAACCTAGGAGAGACCCAGTACTTC. The whole variable domain, remainder taken from reference TRBV5-5 and TRBJ2-5, is DAGVTQSPTHLIKTRGQQVTLRCSPISGHKSVSWYQQVLGQGPQFIFQYYEKEERGRGNFPDRFSARQFPNYSSELNVNALLLGDSALYLCASSNLGETQYFGPGTRLLVL.

The sample holds many counts of this clonotype. The J gene is TRBJ2-4, the V gene TRBV7-3; D is ambiguous. V shed 1 base and J shed 3 bases, with 10 bases lying between them. CDR1 SGHTA and CDR2 FQGTGA come from the germline V gene. The CDR3 is 15 residues long. The CDR3 loop is CASSLSGSVKNIQYF. DNA for the CDR3: TGTGCCAGCAGCTTAAGTGGGTCCGTCAAAAACATTCAGTACTTC.

This clonotype was recorded many times. This rearrangement joins TRBV14 to TRBJ2-7, with 7 positions matching TRBD2. In germline, CDR1 is SGHDN, CDR2 FVKESK. Unmatched junction bases numbered 14, after V lost 5 bases and J lost 4 bases. This CDR3 comprises 16 residues. The chain's CDR3 is CASSFGGRMALYEQYF. As DNA, the CDR3 is TGTGCCAGCAGCTTCGGGGGGAGGATGGCTTTATACGAGCAGTACTTC.

As concerns this clonotype: A clone one base away is much larger, so this may be a read error. The chain employs TRBV2 and TRBJ1-4; 9 bases agree with TRBD1. The CDR3 extends over 13 amino acids. The germline V gene has CDR1 SNHLY and CDR2 FYNNEI. Trimming took 6 bases from V and 7 from J; bases not matched to a gene: 3. The CDR3 loop reads CASRGTGSEKLFF. The CDR3 DNA is TGTGCCAGCAGGGGGACAGGGTCTGAAAAACTGTTTTTT. Variable domain in full (rest from reference TRBV2 and TRBJ1-4): EPEVTQTPSHQVTQMGQEVILRCVPISNHLYFYWYRQILGQKVEFLVSFYNNEISEKSEIFDDQFSVERPDGSNFTLKIRSTKLEDSAMYFCASRGTGSEKLFFGSGTQLSVL.